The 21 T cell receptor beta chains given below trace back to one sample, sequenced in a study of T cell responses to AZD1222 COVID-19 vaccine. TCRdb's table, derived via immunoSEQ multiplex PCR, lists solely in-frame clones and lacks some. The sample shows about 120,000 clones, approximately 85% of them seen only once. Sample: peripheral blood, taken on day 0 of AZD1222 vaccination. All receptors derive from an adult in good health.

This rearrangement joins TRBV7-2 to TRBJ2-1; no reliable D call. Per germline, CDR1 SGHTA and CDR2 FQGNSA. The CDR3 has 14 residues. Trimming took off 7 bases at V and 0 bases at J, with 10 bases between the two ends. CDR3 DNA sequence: TGTGCCAGCAACCCTGGTAGCTCCTACAATGAGCAGTTCTTC. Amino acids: CASNPGSSYNEQFF.

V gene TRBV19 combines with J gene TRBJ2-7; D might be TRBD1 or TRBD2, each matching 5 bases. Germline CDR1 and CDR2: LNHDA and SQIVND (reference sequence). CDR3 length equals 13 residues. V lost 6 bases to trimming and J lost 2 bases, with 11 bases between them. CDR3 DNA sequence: TGTGCCAGTAGGGGGACGGTTACCTACGAGCAGTACTTC. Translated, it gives CASRGTVTYEQYF.

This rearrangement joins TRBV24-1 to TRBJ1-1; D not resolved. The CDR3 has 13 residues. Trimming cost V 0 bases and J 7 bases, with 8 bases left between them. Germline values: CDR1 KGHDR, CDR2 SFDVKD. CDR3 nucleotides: TGTGCCACCAGTGATTTGCGCGGATTTGAAGCTTTCTTT. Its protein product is CATSDLRGFEAFF.

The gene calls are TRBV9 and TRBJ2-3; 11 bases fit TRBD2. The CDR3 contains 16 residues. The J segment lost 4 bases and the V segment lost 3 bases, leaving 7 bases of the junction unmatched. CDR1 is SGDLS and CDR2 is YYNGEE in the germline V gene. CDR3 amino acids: CASSAVAGGLSDTQYF. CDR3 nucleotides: TGTGCCAGCAGCGCTGTAGCGGGAGGGCTGTCAGATACGCAGTATTTT.

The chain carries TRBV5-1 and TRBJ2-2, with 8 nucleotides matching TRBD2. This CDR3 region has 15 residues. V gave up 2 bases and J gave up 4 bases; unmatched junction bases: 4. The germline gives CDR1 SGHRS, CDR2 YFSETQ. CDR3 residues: CASSLGTRVTGELFF. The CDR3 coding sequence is TGCGCCAGCAGCTTAGGGACTAGGGTCACCGGGGAGCTGTTTTTT.

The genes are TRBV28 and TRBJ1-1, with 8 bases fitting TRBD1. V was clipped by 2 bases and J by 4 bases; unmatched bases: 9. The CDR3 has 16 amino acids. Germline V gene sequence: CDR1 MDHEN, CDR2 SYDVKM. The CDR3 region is CASSLHQGARRTEAFF. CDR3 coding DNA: TGTGCCAGCAGTTTACATCAGGGGGCGAGGCGCACTGAAGCTTTCTTT.

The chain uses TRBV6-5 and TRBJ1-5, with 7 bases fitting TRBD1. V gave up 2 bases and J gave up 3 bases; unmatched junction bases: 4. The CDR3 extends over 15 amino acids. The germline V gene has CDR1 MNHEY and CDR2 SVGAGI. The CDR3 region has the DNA TGTGCCAGCAGTTACCCTGGACAGGTCAATCAGCCCCAGCATTTT. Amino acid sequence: CASSYPGQVNQPQHF.

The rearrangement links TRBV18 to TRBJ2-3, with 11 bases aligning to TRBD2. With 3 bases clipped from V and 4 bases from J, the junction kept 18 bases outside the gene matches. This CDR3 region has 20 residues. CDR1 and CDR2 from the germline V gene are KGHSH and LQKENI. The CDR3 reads CASSPPRLAGRTPGADTQYF. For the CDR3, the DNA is TGTGCCAGCTCACCTCCGAGACTAGCGGGAAGGACCCCGGGGGCAGATACGCAGTATTTT. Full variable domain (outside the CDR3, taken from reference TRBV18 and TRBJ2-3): NAGVMQNPRHLVRRRGQEARLRCSPMKGHSHVYWYRQLPEEGLKFMVYLQKENIIDESGMPKERFSAEFPKEGPSILRIQQVVRGDSAAYFCASSPPRLAGRTPGADTQYFGPGTRLTVL.

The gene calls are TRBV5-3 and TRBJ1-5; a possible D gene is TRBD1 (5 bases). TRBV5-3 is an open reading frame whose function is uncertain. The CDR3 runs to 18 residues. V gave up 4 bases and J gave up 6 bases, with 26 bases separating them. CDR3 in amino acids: CARSLYGTLDGGGQPQHF. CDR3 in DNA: TGTGCCAGAAGCCTTTACGGGACCCTAGATGGGGGGGGTCAGCCCCAGCATTTT.

Here the CDR3 reads CASSLVLDYEQYF. CDR3 bases: TGTGCCAGCAGCTTAGTTCTAGACTACGAGCAGTACTTC. V is TRBV7-2 and J is TRBJ2-7; D uncertain. CDR1 is SGHTA, CDR2 FQGNSA, per germline. V lost 1 base and J lost 3, with 7 bases in between. This CDR3 region has 13 residues.

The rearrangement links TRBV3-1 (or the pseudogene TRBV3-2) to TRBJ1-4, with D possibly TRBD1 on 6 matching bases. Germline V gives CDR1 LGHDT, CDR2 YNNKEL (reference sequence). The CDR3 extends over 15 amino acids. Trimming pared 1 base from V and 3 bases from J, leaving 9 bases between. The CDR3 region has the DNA TGTGCCAGCAGCCAAGTGGGGGGCCCTAATGAAAAACTGTTTTTT. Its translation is CASSQVGGPNEKLFF.

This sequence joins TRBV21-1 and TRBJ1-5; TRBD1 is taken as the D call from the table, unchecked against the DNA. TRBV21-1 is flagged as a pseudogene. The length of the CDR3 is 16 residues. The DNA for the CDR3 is TGTGCCAGCAGCAAAGTTCAGGGAACTAGCAATCAGCCCCAGCATTTT. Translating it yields CASSKVQGTSNQPQHF.

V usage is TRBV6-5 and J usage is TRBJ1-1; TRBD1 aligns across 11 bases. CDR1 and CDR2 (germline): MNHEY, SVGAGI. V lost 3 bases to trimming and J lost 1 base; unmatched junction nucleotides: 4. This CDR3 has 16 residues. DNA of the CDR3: TGTGCCAGCAGTTATCCCGGGACAGGGGGGAACACTGAAGCTTTCTTT. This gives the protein CASSYPGTGGNTEAFF.

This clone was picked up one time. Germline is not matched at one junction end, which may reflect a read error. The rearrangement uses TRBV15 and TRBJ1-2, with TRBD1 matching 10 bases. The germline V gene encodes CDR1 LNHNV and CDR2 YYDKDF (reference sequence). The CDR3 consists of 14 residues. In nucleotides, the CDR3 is TGTGCCACCAGAAGAGATGGGACAGGGGTCGGCTACACCTTC. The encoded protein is CATRRDGTGVGYTF.

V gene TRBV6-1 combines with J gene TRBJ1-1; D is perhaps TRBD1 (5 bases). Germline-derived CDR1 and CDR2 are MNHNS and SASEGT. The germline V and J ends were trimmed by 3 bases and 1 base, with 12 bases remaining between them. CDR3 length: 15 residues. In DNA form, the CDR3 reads TGTGCCAGCAGTGACAGGGCCGGGTGGAACACTGAAGCTTTCTTT. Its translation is CASSDRAGWNTEAFF.

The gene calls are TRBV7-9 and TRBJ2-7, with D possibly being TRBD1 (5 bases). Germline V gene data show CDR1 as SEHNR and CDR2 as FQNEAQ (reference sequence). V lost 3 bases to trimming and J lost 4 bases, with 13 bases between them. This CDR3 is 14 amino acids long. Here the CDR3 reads CASSFRTSNYEQYF. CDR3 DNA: TGTGCCAGCAGCTTTCGGACATCGAATTACGAGCAGTACTTC.

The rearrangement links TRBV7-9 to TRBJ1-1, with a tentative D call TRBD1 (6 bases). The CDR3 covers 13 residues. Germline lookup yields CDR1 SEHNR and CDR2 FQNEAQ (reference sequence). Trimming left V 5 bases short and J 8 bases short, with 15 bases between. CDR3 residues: CASSPPEGTEAFF. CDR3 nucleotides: TGTGCCAGCAGCCCCCCGGAGGGGACAGAAGCTTTCTTT. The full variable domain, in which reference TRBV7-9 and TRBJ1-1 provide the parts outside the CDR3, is DTGVSQNPRHKITKRGQNVTFRCDPISEHNRLYWYRQTLGQGPEFLTYFQNEAQLEKSRLLSDRFSAERPKGSFSTLEIQRTEQGDSAMYLCASSPPEGTEAFFGQGTRLTVV.

CDR3 coding DNA: TGTGCCTCCAGGGCTGGGACAGCCCTTTTTGCCGAGCAGTACTTC. Translated: CASRAGTALFAEQYF. This chain connects TRBV3-1 (or the pseudogene TRBV3-2) to TRBJ2-7, with 7 bases that match TRBD1. V dropped 11 bases and J dropped 6; count of bases not matched to a gene: 19. The CDR3 has 15 amino acids. CDR1 and CDR2 (germline): LGHDT, YNNKEL (reference sequence).

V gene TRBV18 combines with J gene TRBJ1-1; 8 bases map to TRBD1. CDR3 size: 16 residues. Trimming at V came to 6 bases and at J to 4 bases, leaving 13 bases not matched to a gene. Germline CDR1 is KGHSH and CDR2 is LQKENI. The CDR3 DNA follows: TGTGCCAGCTCCTCAAGGACCGGGACAGGTGGCACTGAAGCTTTCTTT. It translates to CASSSRTGTGGTEAFF.

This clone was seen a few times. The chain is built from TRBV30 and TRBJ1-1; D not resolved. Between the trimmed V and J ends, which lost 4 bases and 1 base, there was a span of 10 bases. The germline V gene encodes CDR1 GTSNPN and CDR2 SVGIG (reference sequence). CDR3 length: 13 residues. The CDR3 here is CAWNDVKNTEAFF. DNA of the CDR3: TGTGCCTGGAATGACGTCAAGAACACTGAAGCTTTCTTT.

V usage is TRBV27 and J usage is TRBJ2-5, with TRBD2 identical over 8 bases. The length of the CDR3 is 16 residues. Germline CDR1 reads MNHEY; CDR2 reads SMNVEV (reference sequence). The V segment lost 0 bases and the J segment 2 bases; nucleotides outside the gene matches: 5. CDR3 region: CASSLSPIAGQETQYF. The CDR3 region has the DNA TGTGCCAGCAGTTTATCCCCAATAGCGGGACAAGAGACCCAGTACTTC.